This TCR beta chain derives from a study of blood T cell repertoires in COVID-19. Profiled with immunoSEQ multiplex PCR; TCRdb holds only in-frame clones, not every one. The sample records 250,000 to 300,000 clones, approximately 92% being singletons. Per the germline V gene, CDR1 is SGHRS and CDR2 is YFSETQ. The CDR3 is 16 residues long. The junction had 10 bases not matched to a gene; V was cut back by 2 bases and J by 5 bases. The sample taken for sequencing was PBMCs or T cells enriched from blood (not recorded which). The chain combines TRBV5-1 with TRBJ2-5; 9 bases match TRBD1. The receptor's source is a woman in her 30s who had recovered from COVID-19. In DNA, the CDR3 is TGCGCCAGCAGCTTATTCCGGGACAGGGATGGGGAGACCCAGTACTTC. Translating it yields CASSLFRDRDGETQYF.